These 11 T cell receptor delta chains originate from one sample sequenced in a study of γδ T cells in repeated Plasmodium falciparum infection (dated by TCRdb to the early 2020s). For bulk TCR repertoire analysis, Vgamma9/Vdelta2+ and Vdelta2-negative gammadelta T cell populations were flow-sorted out of peripheral blood mononuclear cells. Libraries were prepared through multiplex PCR. The data were produced on an Illumina MiSeq. In TCRdb, clones were called once more from the public reads by CATT, and rows of identical DNA were later combined. This sample comprises 45,000 to 60,000 delta-chain clones, roughly 2% of them detected only once. The ten largest clones capture around 25% of the sample. Sequenced material: gamma-delta T cells from blood. The receptors were sampled from a pool of human donors (malaria-infected and uninfected, not separated).

There are a few counts of this clone. TCRdb assigns this DNA the protein of a much larger clone, which departs from its translation at residue 6; this likely reflects a read error, and the protein shown comes from translating the DNA. This chain connects TRDV2 to TRDJ1; a possible D gene is TRDD3 (5 bases). TCRdb does not report a J gene; here it was assigned by matching the DNA to germline references. V was clipped by 1 base and J by 6 bases, with 17 bases between them. This CDR3 has 15 amino acids. In germline, CDR1 is GEAIGNYY, CDR2 EKD. The CDR3 DNA is TGTGCCTGTGACACTCTGGGTCCCCCAGGGCATAAACTCATCTTT. It codes for CACDTLGPPGHKLIF.

This clone was observed many times. This CDR3 is also generated by other DNA sequences in the sample. J is TRDJ1 and V is TRDV1, with TRDD2 identical over 7 bases. Germline V gene data show CDR1 as TSWWSYY and CDR2 as QGS. The length of the CDR3 is 22 residues. The J segment lost 2 bases and the V segment lost 4 bases, leaving 28 bases of the junction unmatched. In DNA, the CDR3 is TGTGCTCTTGGGGGCATGACTTTCCTACGTCCTTGGCTACCAGTTCTAACCGATAAACTCATCTTT. It codes for CALGGMTFLRPWLPVLTDKLIF.

Note on this clone: The TCRdb protein comes from a much larger clone and disagrees with this DNA's translation at residue 8, likely due to a read error; the protein given here is derived from the DNA. V usage is TRAV29/DV5 and J usage is TRDJ1, with D unresolved. The J gene was not available in TCRdb and was assigned here by matching the DNA to germline segments. The V gene lost 0 bases and the J gene lost 0 bases, with 9 bases spanning the gap. Germline-derived CDR1 and CDR2 are NSMFDY and ISSIKDK. This CDR3 spans 14 amino acids. The CDR3 DNA follows: TGTGCAGCAAGCGCGAGTATGCACACCGATAAACTCATCTTT. It is translated as CAASASMHTDKLIF.

This clone turned up a few times. A far larger clone differs by one base, so this is likely a read error. The same CDR3 also results from other DNA sequences found in this sample. The chain uses TRDV1 and TRDJ1, with 9 bases matching TRDD3. The J gene comes from matching the DNA to germline here; TCRdb lacks it. V lost 3 bases to trimming and J lost 1 base; unmatched junction nucleotides: 21. Germline V gene sequence: CDR1 TSWWSYY, CDR2 QGS. The CDR3 has 21 amino acids. CDR3 in DNA: TGTGCTCTTGGGGAGCTAAGGTGTTGCACTGGGGGAACGGGGCGCACCGATAAACTCATCTTT. Protein: CALGELRCCTGGTGRTDKLIF.

This clone was detected only a few times. A read error is likely here: a far larger clone is one base away. In the same sample, other DNA sequences code for this CDR3. The chain's CDR3 is CALGELPVYREYWGPTLDKLIF. CDR3 DNA: TGTGCTCTTGGGGAACTACCGGTCTACCGCGAGTACTGGGGGCCAACCCTCGATAAACTAATCTTT. The V gene is listed as TRDV1; no J gene was called; the table names TRDD3, a call not compared with the DNA. Germline V gene lookup returns CDR1 TSWWSYY and CDR2 QGS. This CDR3 spans 22 amino acids.

In its sample, this clone was seen a few times. A far more abundant clone sits one base away, making this likely a read error. This sample includes further DNA sequences coding for the same CDR3. This chain uses TRDV2 with TRDJ1, with D tentatively TRDD3 (5 bases). The J gene, left out of TCRdb, was set here by checking the DNA against germline. Germline V gives CDR1 GEAIGNYY, CDR2 EKD. The CDR3 is 14 residues long. The CDR3 is CACDTLGLADKLIF. In nucleotides, the CDR3 is TGTGCCTGTGACACCTTGGGGCTCGCCGACAAACTCATCTTT.

At least ten counts were recorded for this clone. TCRdb shows a much larger clone's protein in place of this DNA's translation, and the two differ at residue 11, likely through a read error; the protein shown is translated from the DNA. The rearrangement joins TRDV1 to TRDJ1; 8 nucleotides line up with TRDD2. The J gene, left out of TCRdb, was set here by checking the DNA against germline. Looked up from germline, CDR1 is TSWWSYY and CDR2 is QGS. V lost 5 bases, J lost 10 bases, and 12 bases stayed unmatched. The length of the CDR3 is 14 residues. As DNA, the CDR3 is TGTGCTCTTGGGATTCTTCCTACAGAGGGTAGACTCATCTTT. It codes for CALGILPTEGRLIF.

This clone was detected many times. TCRdb's protein, taken from a much larger clone, differs from this DNA's translation at residue 19, likely owing to a read error; the protein displayed comes from the DNA. This chain links TRDV1 with TRDJ1; 13 nucleotides agree with TRDD3. The germline V gene encodes CDR1 TSWWSYY and CDR2 QGS. The CDR3 is made up of 22 amino acids. CDR3 bases: TGTGCTCTTGGGGAGATTTCCTACTTGTACTGGGGGATACGTTCACCGACCGATGAACTCATCTTT. Translated, it gives CALGEISYLYWGIRSPTDELIF.

This chain joins TRDV1 and TRDJ1; 11 bases align to TRDD3. TCRdb offers no J gene call, so here the DNA was matched to germline to obtain one. With 3 bases clipped from V and 7 bases from J, the junction kept 19 bases outside the gene matches. The CDR3 consists of 19 residues. Looked up from germline, CDR1 is TSWWSYY and CDR2 is QGS. In nucleotides, the CDR3 is TGTGCTCTTGGGGACTCGGGTGGGGGATACGCAGGACTTGGCCCTAAACTCATCTTT. Amino acid sequence: CALGDSGGGYAGLGPKLIF.

A note on this clone: The TCRdb protein comes from a much larger clone and disagrees with this DNA's translation at residue 4, likely due to a read error; the protein given here is derived from the DNA. The rearrangement joins TRDV2 to TRDJ1; TRDD3 agrees at 8 bases. TCRdb offers no J gene call, so here the DNA was matched to germline to obtain one. The CDR3 extends over 14 amino acids. Germline V CDR1 and CDR2: GEAIGNYY, EKD. J gave up 4 bases and V 5 bases, and 8 bases lay outside the gene matches. The CDR3 region is CACGTLGGYDKLIF. The CDR3 DNA sequence: TGTGCCTGTGGCACTCTCGGGGGATACGATAAACTCATCTTT.

This clone has a handful of counts. A read error likely explains why the TCRdb protein, taken from a much larger clone, differs from this DNA's translation at residue 20; the protein shown is translated from the DNA. This rearrangement joins TRDV1 to TRDJ1; 9 bases line up with TRDD3. TCRdb does not report a J gene; here it was assigned by matching the DNA to germline references. Germline V gene data show CDR1 as TSWWSYY and CDR2 as QGS. J lost 0 bases, V lost 3 bases, and 41 bases had no gene match. CDR3 length: 28 residues. For the CDR3, the DNA is TGTGCTCTTGGGGACTGGGGGAATAACTTTCCTCTTGAGTGGGGGATAAGACCTGCTGATCTGTACACCGATAAACTCATCTTT. This codes for CALGDWGNNFPLEWGIRPADLYTDKLIF.